This entry features one T cell receptor beta chain sequence. The sample originates from a study of cytomegalovirus exposure and HLA in healthy donors. The donors comprised healthy bone marrow donors. It was with 60 Vbeta and 13 Jbeta primers that the PCR ran. Here immunoSEQ multiplex PCR was the method, and the copy in TCRdb shows in-frame clones only, minus some. Of 150,000 to 180,000 clones listed, 70% to 80% are singletons. The specimen was PBMCs. The clonotype was recovered from a young man in good health and CMV-seropositive.

CDR3 region: CAWRGQGAGNEKLFF. CDR3 nucleotides: TGTGCCTGGAGGGGACAGGGGGCTGGTAATGAAAAACTGTTTTTT. This chain uses TRBV30 with TRBJ1-4, with 12 bases lining up with TRBD1. Germline-derived CDR1 and CDR2 are GTSNPN and SVGIG (reference sequence). This CDR3 is built from 15 residues. Unmatched junction bases numbered 3, after V lost 3 bases and J lost 4 bases. The complete variable domain, with remaining parts taken from reference TRBV30 and TRBJ1-4, reads SQTIHQWPATLVQPVGSPLSLECTVEGTSNPNLYWYRQAAGRGLQLLFYSVGIGQISSEVPQNLSASRPQDRQFILSSKKLLLSDSGFYLCAWRGQGAGNEKLFFGSGTQLSVL.